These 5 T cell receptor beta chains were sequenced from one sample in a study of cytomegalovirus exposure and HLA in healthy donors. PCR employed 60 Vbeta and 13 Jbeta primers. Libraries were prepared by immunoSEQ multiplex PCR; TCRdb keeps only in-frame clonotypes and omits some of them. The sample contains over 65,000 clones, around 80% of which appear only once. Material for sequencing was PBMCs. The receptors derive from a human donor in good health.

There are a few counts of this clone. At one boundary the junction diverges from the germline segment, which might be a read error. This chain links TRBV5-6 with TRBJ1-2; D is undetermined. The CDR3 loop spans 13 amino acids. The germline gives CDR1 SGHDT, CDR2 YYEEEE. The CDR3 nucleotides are TGTGCCAGCAGCTCTAACATGAACTATGGCTACCCCTTC. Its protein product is CASSSNMNYGYPF.

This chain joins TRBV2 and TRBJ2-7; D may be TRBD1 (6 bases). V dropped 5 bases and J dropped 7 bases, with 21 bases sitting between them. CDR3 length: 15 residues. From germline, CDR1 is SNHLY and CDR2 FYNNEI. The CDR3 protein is CASSKTANQGGEQYF. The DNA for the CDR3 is TGTGCCAGCAGTAAGACAGCTAACCAAGGGGGAGAGCAGTACTTC.

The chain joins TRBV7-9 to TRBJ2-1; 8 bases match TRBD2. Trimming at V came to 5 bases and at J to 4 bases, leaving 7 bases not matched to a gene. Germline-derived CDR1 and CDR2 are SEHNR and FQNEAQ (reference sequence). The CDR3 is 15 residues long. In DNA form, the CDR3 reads TGTGCCAGCAGCCTCTTAACTAGCGGATACAATGAGCAGTTCTTC. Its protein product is CASSLLTSGYNEQFF.

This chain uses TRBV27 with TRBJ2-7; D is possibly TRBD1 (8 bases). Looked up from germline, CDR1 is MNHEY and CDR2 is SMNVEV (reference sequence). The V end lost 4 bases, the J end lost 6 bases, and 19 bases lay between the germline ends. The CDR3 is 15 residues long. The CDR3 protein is CASSSGGQGGAEQYF. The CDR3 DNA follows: TGTGCCAGCAGTTCCGGCGGACAGGGAGGGGCCGAGCAGTACTTC.

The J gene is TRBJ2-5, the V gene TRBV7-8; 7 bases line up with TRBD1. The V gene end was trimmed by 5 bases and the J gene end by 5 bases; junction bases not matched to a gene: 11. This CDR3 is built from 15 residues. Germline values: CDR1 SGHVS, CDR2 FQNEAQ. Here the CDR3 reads CASSGDRVLWETQYF. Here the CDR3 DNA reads TGTGCCAGCAGCGGAGACAGGGTTTTATGGGAGACCCAGTACTTC.